This TCR beta chain was captured by sequencing in a study of cytomegalovirus exposure and HLA in healthy donors. Study details: Around 78 million unique TCRs, all from HLA-typed donors, were included in an early release of the data. Genotyping showed around four fifths of over 350 donors falling in the Caucasian-associated ancestry cluster.

General study findings and limits: Information on immune exposure was restricted to one variable (CMV serostatus). Among CMV-associated TCR beta chains, most appeared HLA-restricted in a later analysis.

The CDR3 length is 13 residues. Germline CDR1 MNHEY, CDR2 SVGAGI. V dropped 2 bases and J dropped 9; count of bases not matched to a gene: 3. The PCR employed 60 Vbeta primers together with 13 Jbeta primers. The repertoire was sequenced with immunoSEQ multiplex PCR; TCRdb's copy has only in-frame clones and lacks some. In all, the sample yields tens of thousands of clones. In regard to this clone: The antigen is not known.

The receptor was derived from a female donor in good health and CMV-seronegative. Material: PBMCs. This rearrangement joins TRBV6-5 to TRBJ1-1, with 10 nucleotides matching TRBD1. The DNA for the CDR3 is TGTGCCAGCAGTTACCGGACAGGGGGTAAAGCTTTCTTT. The encoded protein is CASSYRTGGKAFF.